This TCR beta chain was documented in a study of patients and donors after allogeneic stem cell transplantation. The CDR3 covers 15 residues. V was pared by 0 bases and J by 0 bases, with 7 bases between. Per the germline V gene, CDR1 is SGHRS and CDR2 is YFSETQ. TCRdb passed the RT-PCR reads through MiXCR, listing each CDR3 protein once. The sample gives hundreds of thousands of distinct CDR3 sequences, roughly 17% of which show up once; 7.2% is in the top ten. The chain employs TRBV5-1 and TRBJ1-5; a weak D match, TRBD1 (5 bases). The sample was blood, either unsorted or a sorted T cell fraction (not recorded which). The sequence came from a human donor who was either an allogeneic HSCT recipient or a stem cell or donor lymphocyte infusion donor (not recorded which). It is not recorded whose cells these are; they may come from a transplant donor. The CDR3 region has the DNA TGCGCCAGCAGCTTGGAGGGGTTTAGCAATCAGCCCCAGCATTTT. Its translation is CASSLEGFSNQPQHF.